This T cell receptor beta chain appears in the sequencing data of a study of T cell repertoires in cytomegalovirus infection. The overall study: A matching HLA type, together with CMV infection, was signaled by public TCR beta signatures.

TCRdb reanalysed the reads using MiXCR and keeps one entry per CDR3 protein. This sample has 700,000 to 900,000 distinct CDR3 sequences, with almost 30% found just once. Regarding this clonotype: The antigen is not known.

Germline CDR1 is SGHDN and CDR2 is FVKESK. The CDR3 has 16 residues. The V end was cut by 1 base, the J end by 4 bases, with 16 bases between. The chain recombines TRBV14 with TRBJ1-1; D may be TRBD1 (5 bases). This sample comprised cultured CD8+ T cells from PBMCs, obtained from culture after CMV antigen stimulation. The receptor was isolated from a human donor in good health (CMV status not recorded). Some clones in this sample may be carry-over from other donors' samples. Here the CDR3 reads CASSQGGYRGGTEAFF. The CDR3 nucleotides read TGTGCCAGCAGCCAAGGGGGCTACCGAGGAGGCACTGAAGCTTTCTTT.